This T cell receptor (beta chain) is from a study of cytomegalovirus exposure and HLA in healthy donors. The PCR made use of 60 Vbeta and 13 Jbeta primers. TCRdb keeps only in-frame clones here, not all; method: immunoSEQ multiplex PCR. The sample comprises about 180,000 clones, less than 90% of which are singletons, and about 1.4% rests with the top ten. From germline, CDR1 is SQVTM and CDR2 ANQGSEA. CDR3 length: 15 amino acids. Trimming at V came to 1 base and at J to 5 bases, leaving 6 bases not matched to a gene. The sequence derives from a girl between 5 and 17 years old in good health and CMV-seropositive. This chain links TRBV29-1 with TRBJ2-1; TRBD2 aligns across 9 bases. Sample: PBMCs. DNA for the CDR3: TGCAGCGTTGAAGGAACTAGCGGGCGCCACAATGAGCAGTTCTTC. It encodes CSVEGTSGRHNEQFF.